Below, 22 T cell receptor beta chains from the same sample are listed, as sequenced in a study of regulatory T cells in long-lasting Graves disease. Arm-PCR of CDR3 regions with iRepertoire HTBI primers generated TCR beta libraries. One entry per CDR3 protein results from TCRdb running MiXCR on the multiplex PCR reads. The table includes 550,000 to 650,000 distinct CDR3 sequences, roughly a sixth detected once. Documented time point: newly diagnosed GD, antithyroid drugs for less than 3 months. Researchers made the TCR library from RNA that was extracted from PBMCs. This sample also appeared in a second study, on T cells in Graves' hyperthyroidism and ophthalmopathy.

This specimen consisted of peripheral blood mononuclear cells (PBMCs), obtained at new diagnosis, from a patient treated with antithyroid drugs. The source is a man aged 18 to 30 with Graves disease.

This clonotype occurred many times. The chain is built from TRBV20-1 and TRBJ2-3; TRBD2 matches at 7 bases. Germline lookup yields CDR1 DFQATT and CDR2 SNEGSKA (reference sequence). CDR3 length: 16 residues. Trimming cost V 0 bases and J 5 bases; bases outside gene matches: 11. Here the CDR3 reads CSARDPAGEGIDTQYF. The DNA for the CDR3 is TGCAGTGCTAGAGATCCGGCGGGAGAGGGGATAGATACGCAGTATTTT.

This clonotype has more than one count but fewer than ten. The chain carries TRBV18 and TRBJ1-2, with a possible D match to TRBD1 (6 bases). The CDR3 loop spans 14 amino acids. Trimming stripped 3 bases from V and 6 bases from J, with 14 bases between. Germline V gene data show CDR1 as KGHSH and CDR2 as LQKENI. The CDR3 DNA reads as TGTGCCAGCTCACCGACGGGGGCGCAAGATGGCTACACCTTC. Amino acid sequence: CASSPTGAQDGYTF.

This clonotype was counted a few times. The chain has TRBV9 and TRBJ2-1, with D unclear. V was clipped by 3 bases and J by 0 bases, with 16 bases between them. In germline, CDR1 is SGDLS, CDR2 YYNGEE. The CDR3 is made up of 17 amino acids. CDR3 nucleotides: TGTGCCAGCAGCGGGGTTCTCATCATCCCCTCCTACAATGAGCAGTTCTTC. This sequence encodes CASSGVLIIPSYNEQFF.

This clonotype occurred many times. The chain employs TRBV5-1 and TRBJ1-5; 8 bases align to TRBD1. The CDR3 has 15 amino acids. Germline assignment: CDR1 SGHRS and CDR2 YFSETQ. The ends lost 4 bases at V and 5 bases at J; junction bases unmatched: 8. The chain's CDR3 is CASSPQGAVDQPQHF. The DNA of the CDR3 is TGCGCCAGCAGCCCGCAGGGGGCCGTGGATCAGCCCCAGCATTTT. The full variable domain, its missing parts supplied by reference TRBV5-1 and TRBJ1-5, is KAGVTQTPRYLIKTRGQQVTLSCSPISGHRSVSWYQQTPGQGLQFLFEYFSETQRNKGNFPGRFSGRQFSNSRSEMNVSTLELGDSALYLCASSPQGAVDQPQHFGDGTRLSIL.

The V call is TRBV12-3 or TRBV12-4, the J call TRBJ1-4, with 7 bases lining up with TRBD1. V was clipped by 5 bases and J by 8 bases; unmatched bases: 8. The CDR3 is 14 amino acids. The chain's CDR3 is CASSETGAGEKLFF. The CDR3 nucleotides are TGTGCCAGCAGTGAAACAGGGGCGGGAGAAAAACTGTTTTTT.

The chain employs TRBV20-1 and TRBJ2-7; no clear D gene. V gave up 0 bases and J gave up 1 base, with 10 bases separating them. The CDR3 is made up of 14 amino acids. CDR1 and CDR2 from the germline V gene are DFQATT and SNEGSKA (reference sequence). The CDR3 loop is CSARDSAGSYEQYF. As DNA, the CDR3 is TGCAGTGCTAGAGATTCCGCTGGGTCCTACGAGCAGTACTTC.

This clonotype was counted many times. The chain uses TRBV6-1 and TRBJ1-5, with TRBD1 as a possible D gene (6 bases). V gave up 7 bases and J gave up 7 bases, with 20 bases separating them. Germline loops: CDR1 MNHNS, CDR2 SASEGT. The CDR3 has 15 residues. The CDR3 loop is CASMLWTDPKQPQHF. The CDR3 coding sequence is TGTGCCAGCATGCTCTGGACAGACCCCAAGCAGCCCCAGCATTTT.

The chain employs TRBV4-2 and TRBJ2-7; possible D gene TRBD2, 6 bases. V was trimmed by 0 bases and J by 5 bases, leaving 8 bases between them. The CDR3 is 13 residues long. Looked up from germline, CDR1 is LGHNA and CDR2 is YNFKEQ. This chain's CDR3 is CASSQEGLDEQYF. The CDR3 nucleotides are TGTGCCAGCAGCCAAGAGGGACTTGACGAGCAGTACTTC.

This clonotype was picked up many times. This CDR3 reads CASSQDQGWQETQYF. The CDR3 DNA sequence: TGTGCCAGCAGCCAAGATCAAGGGTGGCAAGAGACCCAGTACTTC. The rearrangement uses TRBV3-1 and TRBJ2-5, with D hard to call. The CDR3 is made up of 15 amino acids. The germline V and J ends were trimmed by 0 bases and 2 bases, with 10 bases remaining between them. CDR1 is LGHDT, CDR2 YNNKEL, per germline (reference sequence).

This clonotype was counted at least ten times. The CDR3 here is CASSLLRGDTQYF. The CDR3 DNA follows: TGTGCCAGCAGCTTACTCCGGGGAGATACGCAGTATTTT. V and J are TRBV7-9 and TRBJ2-3, with D possibly being TRBD2 (5 bases). Germline CDR1 SEHNR, CDR2 FQNEAQ (reference sequence). CDR3 length: 13 amino acids. V was cut by 2 bases and J by 5 bases, with 8 bases left in between.

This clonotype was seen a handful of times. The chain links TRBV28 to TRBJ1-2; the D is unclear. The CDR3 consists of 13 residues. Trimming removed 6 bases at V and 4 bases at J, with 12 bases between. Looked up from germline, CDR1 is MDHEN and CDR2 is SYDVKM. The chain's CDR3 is CASSSQRSYGYTF. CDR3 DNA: TGTGCCAGCAGCAGTCAGCGGTCCTATGGCTACACCTTC.

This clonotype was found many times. CDR3 DNA: TGTGCCATCAGTGCCGGGGGCAACACTGAAGCTTTCTTT. Its translation is CAISAGGNTEAFF. The J gene is TRBJ1-1, the V gene TRBV10-3; a possible D gene is TRBD1 (6 bases). Germline assignment: CDR1 ENHRY and CDR2 SYGVKD. Between the trimmed V and J ends, which lost 4 bases and 2 bases, there was a span of 8 bases. CDR3 length equals 13 residues.

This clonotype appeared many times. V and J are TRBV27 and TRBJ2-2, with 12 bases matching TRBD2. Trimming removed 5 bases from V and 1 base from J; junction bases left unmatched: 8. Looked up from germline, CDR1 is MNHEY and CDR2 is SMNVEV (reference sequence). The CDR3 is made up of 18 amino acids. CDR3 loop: CASSPLAGGPENTGELFF. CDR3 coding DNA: TGTGCCAGCAGTCCTCTAGCGGGAGGGCCCGAGAACACCGGGGAGCTGTTTTTT.

This CDR3 reads CASSLDRGSPYEQYF. The CDR3 nucleotides are TGTGCCAGCAGTTTGGACAGGGGTTCCCCCTACGAGCAGTACTTC. The rearrangement links TRBV7-9 to TRBJ2-7; TRBD1 agrees at 9 bases. This CDR3 region has 15 residues. V lost 6 bases and J lost 2; bases outside the gene matches: 8. Per germline, CDR1 SEHNR and CDR2 FQNEAQ (reference sequence).

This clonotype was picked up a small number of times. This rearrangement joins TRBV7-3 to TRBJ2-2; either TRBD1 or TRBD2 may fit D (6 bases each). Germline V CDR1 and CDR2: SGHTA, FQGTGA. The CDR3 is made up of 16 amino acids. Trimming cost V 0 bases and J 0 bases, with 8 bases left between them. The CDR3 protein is CASSLTGGPNTGELFF. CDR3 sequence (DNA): TGTGCCAGCAGCTTAACTGGGGGGCCGAACACCGGGGAGCTGTTTTTT.

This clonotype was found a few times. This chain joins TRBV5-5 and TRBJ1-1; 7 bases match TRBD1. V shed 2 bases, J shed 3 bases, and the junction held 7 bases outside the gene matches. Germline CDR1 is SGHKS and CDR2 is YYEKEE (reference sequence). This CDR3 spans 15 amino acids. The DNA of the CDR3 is TGTGCCAGCAGCTTCCGACAGGGACGGGACACTGAAGCTTTCTTT. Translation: CASSFRQGRDTEAFF.

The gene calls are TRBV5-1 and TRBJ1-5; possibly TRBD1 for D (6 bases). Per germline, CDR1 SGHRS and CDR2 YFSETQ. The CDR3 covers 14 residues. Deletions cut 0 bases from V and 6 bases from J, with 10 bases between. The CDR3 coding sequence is TGCGCCAGCAGCTTGGTTCAGGGGAGTCAGCCCCAGCATTTT. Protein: CASSLVQGSQPQHF.

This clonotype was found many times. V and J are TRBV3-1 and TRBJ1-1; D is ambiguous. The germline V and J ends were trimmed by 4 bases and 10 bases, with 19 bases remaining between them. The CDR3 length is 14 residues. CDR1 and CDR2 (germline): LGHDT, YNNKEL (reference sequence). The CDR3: CASSPRAQNRGAFF. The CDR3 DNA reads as TGTGCCAGCAGCCCCCGAGCCCAAAACCGGGGAGCTTTCTTT.

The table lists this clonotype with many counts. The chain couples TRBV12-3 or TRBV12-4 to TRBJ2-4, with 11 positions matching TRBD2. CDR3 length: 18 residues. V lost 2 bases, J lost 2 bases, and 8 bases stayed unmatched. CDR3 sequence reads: CASSLQVAGGRSKNIQYF. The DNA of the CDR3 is TGTGCCAGCAGTTTACAGGTAGCGGGAGGGCGGTCCAAAAACATTCAGTACTTC.

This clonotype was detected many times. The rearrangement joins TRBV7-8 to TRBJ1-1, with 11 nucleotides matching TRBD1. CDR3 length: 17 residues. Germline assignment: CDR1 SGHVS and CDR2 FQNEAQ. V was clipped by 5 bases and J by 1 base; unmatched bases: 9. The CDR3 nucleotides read TGTGCCAGCAGCCGACGGACAGGGGGCGAGAGGAACACTGAAGCTTTCTTT. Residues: CASSRRTGGERNTEAFF. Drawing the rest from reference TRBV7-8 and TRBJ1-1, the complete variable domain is GAGVSQSPRYKVAKRGQDVALRCDPISGHVSLFWYQQALGQGPEFLTYFQNEAQLDKSGLPSDRFFAERPEGSVSTLKIQRTQQEDSAVYLCASSRRTGGERNTEAFFGQGTRLTVV.

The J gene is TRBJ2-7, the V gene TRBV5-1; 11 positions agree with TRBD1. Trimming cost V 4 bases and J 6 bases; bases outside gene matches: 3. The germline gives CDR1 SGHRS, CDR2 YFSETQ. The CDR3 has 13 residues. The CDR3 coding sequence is TGCGCCAGCAGCACGGGACAGGGGGGCGAGCAGTACTTC. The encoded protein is CASSTGQGGEQYF.

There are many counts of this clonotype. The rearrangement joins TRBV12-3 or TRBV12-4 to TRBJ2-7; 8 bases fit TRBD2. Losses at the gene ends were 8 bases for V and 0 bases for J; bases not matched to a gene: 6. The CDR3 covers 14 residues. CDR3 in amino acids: CASGGAGGSYEQYF. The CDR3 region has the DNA TGTGCCAGCGGGGGGGCGGGAGGCTCCTACGAGCAGTACTTC.